A selection of T cell receptor beta chains follows, all from one sample in a study of blood T cell repertoires in COVID-19. Sequencing was performed with immunoSEQ multiplex PCR; in TCRdb, only in-frame clones are kept and a portion is missing. Counted here are some 220,000 clones, 70% to 90% occurring once; the ten biggest clones make up approximately 2.4%. The sequencing input was peripheral blood. These receptors all come from a woman in her 70s with COVID-19, enrolled during active disease. Each CDR3 is given with its conserved first and last residue. The order of the fields is J gene, clone size, D gene, V gene, CDR3 DNA, CDR3 protein. A D gene is named only where the DNA matches it firmly. Size is stated for part of the rows, as once, few or many counts, or as a class when the clone is expanded.

TRBJ1-2 | . | . | TRBV21-1 | TGTGCCAGCAGCAACGACAGAGAAGGGCACTATAACTATGGCTACACCTTC | CASSNDREGHYNYGYTF
TRBJ1-6 | . | . | TRBV2 | TGTGCCAGCAGTGAAGAGGGGGGGATATTTAATTCACCCCTCCACTTT | CASSEEGGIFNSPLHF
TRBJ1-5 | . | . | TRBV5-6 | TGTGCCAGCAGCTTGTCCCCTTATCAGCCCCAGCATTTT | CASSLSPYQPQHF
TRBJ1-3 | . | . | TRBV19 | TGTGCCAGTACTCCGGGGAGCTCTGGAAACACCATATATTTT | CASTPGSSGNTIYF
TRBJ2-5 | . | . | TRBV9 | TGTGCCAGCACCTATGGGGCGGTAGAGGAGACCCAGTACTTC | CASTYGAVEETQYF
TRBJ1-1 | . | . | TRBV5-1 | TGCGCCACCAAACCGGGCGGGGTACGCACTGAAGCTTTCTTT | CATKPGGVRTEAFF
TRBJ1-2 | few | TRBD1 | TRBV27 | TGTGCCAGCAGTTCGGTTGGTCGCCGGACAGGGGGCGACCATGGCTATGGCTACACCTTC | CASSSVGRRTGGDHGYGYTF
TRBJ2-7 | . | TRBD1 | TRBV2 | TGTGCCAGCAGTGAACGTGGCCCCCGGACAGGCCCCTACGAGCAGTACTTC | CASSERGPRTGPYEQYF
TRBJ2-5 | . | TRBD1 | TRBV19 | TGTGCCAGTAGTGCTGGGACAGTCAGGCAAGAGACCCAGTACTTC | CASSAGTVRQETQYF
TRBJ2-1 | . | . | TRBV30 | TGTGCCTGGATGGCGGATTCCTACAATGAGCAGTTCTTC | CAWMADSYNEQFF
TRBJ1-5 | . | TRBD1 | TRBV19 | TGTGCCAGTAGTCCGGACAGGGTTGGCAATCGACCCCAGCATTTT | CASSPDRVGNRPQHF
TRBJ1-4 | . | TRBD1 | TRBV3-1/TRBV3-2 | TGTGCCAGCAGCCAAGGGGACAGGGACAATGAAAAACTGTTTTTT | CASSQGDRDNEKLFF
TRBJ2-7 | . | TRBD1 | TRBV5-1 | TGCGCCAGCAGCCTAGGACAGGGGCCCTCCTACGAGCAGTACTTC | CASSLGQGPSYEQYF
TRBJ1-1 | . | TRBD1 | TRBV4-3 | TGCGCCAGCAGAACAGGGGGCCAGACTGAAGCTTTCTTT | CASRTGGQTEAFF
TRBJ2-3 | . | TRBD2 | TRBV7-9 | TGTGCCAGCAGGGCCATTAGCGGGTTTCCAGATACGCAGTATTTT | CASRAISGFPDTQYF
TRBJ2-7 | . | . | TRBV15 | TGTGCCACCAGCAGAGATCCGGGCAGGGCCCCATACTTC | CATSRDPGRAPYF
TRBJ1-2 | . | TRBD1 | TRBV19 | TGTGCCAGTAGTTCCTGGGACAGCTCCTATGGCTACACCTTC | CASSSWDSSYGYTF
TRBJ1-1 | . | . | TRBV5-1 | TGCGCCAGCAGAGGAGACAGAGTGAACACTGAAGCTTTCTTT | CASRGDRVNTEAFF
TRBJ2-3 | . | . | TRBV7-2 | TGTGCCAGCAGTCCCAGACGGGGGGATACGCAGTATTTT | CASSPRRGDTQYF
TRBJ2-2 | once | TRBD2 | TRBV5-1 | TGCGCCAGCAGCTTTACGCTAGCGGAGACCACCGGGGAGCTGTTTTTT | CASSFTLAETTGELFF
TRBJ2-1 | . | . | TRBV19 | TGTGCCAGTAGTATCTCCAGCGACAATGAGCAGTTCTTC | CASSISSDNEQFF
TRBJ1-2 | . | . | TRBV29-1 | TGCAGCGGTGGGACTGCCAACTATGGCTACACCTTC | CSGGTANYGYTF
TRBJ1-1 | . | TRBD1 | TRBV18 | TGTGCCAGCTCACCGGGACAGGGTTTCAGTTCGGGCACTGAAGCTTTCTTT | CASSPGQGFSSGTEAFF
TRBJ2-3 | few | TRBD2 | TRBV19 | TGTGCCAGTAGTGAGGGACTAGCGGGATTCACAGATACGCAGTATTTT | CASSEGLAGFTDTQYF
TRBJ2-7 | few | TRBD2 | TRBV6-5 | TGTGCCAGCAGTTCCGTTAGCGGGAGGAGCTCCTACGAGCAGTACTTC | CASSSVSGRSSYEQYF
TRBJ2-5 | . | TRBD2 | TRBV5-4 | TGTGCCAGCAGCTTGGGTACCGAGGGGACTAAACAAGAGACCCAGTACTTC | CASSLGTEGTKQETQYF
TRBJ1-2 | . | TRBD1 | TRBV6-2/TRBV6-3 | TGTGCCAGCAGTTTACGAGACAGGGGAATTGTGAGTCACTATGGCTACACCTTC | CASSLRDRGIVSHYGYTF
TRBJ2-2 | . | TRBD1 | TRBV7-2 | TGTGCCAGCAGAAAAAGAACACCGGGACAGATAGTAACCGGGGAGCTGTTTTTT | CASRKRTPGQIVTGELFF
TRBJ2-1 | few | TRBD2 | TRBV11-2 | TGTGCCAGCAGCGCGCGTTCAGGGAACCGGGAGGGCCTTCGGAATGAGCAGTTCTTC | CASSARSGNREGLRNEQFF
TRBJ1-2 | few | . | TRBV19 | TGTGCCAGTAGTTTTATGGCAGGGGTTGCGGCTGGCTACACCTTC | CASSFMAGVAAGYTF
TRBJ1-6 | once | . | TRBV6-6 | TGTGCCAGCACAACCCAGAAGTCACCCCTCCACTTT | CASTTQKSPLHF
TRBJ2-1 | . | TRBD2 | TRBV7-3 | TGTGCCAGCAGCGTCCTAGCGGGAGCCGGTTACAATGAGCAGTTCTTC | CASSVLAGAGYNEQFF
TRBJ1-3 | . | . | TRBV18 | TGTGCCAGCTCACGACCGGAGTTTGGAAACACCATATATTTT | CASSRPEFGNTIYF
TRBJ2-6 | . | . | TRBV11-2 | TGTGCCAGCAGCTTATTTGGGCAGGGCAGCTCTGGGGCCAACGTCCTGACTTTC | CASSLFGQGSSGANVLTF
TRBJ2-5 | . | . | TRBV5-4 | TGTGCCAGCAGCTTCAGGGCAGGGTCGTACCAAGAGACCCAGTACTTC | CASSFRAGSYQETQYF
TRBJ1-1 | . | . | TRBV7-3 | TGTGCCAGCAGCTTACAACCCCTGGGGGCTAACACTGAAGCTTTCTTT | CASSLQPLGANTEAFF
TRBJ2-1 | . | . | TRBV25-1 | TGTGCCAGCAGTGAGATAGGGAGCTCCTACAATGAGCAGTTCTTC | CASSEIGSSYNEQFF
TRBJ2-3 | . | TRBD2 | TRBV24-1 | TGTGCCACCAGTGACACCCCTGAAGCGGGAGGGCTAGAATATACGCAGTATTTT | CATSDTPEAGGLEYTQYF
TRBJ1-5 | . | . | TRBV6-6 | TGTGCCACCGCAGTTACCCAGGTCAGCAATCAGCCCCAGCATTTT | CATAVTQVSNQPQHF
TRBJ1-1 | . | . | TRBV29-1 | TGCAGCGCCCCGGGACAACTGAACACTGAAGCTTTCTTT | CSAPGQLNTEAFF
TRBJ1-2 | . | . | TRBV7-2 | TGTGCCAGCAGCTCCCGGGTCCAGCCTAACTATGGCTACACCTTC | CASSSRVQPNYGYTF